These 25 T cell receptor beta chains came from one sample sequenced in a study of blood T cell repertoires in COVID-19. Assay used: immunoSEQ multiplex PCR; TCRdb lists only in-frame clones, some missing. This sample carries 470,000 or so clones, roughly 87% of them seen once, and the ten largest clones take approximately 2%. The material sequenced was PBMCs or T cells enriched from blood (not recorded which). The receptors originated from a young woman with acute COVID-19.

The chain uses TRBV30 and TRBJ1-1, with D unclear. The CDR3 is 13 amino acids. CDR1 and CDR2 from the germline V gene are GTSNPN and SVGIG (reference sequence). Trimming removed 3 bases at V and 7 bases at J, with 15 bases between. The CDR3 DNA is TGTGCCTGGAGAGGAATCAGGAGGAGTGAAGCTTTCTTT. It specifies CAWRGIRRSEAFF.

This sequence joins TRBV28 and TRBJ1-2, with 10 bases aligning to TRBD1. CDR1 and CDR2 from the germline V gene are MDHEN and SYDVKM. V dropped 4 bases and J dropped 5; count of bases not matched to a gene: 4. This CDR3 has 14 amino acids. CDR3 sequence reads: CASSSADRGYGYTF. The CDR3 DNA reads TGTGCCAGCAGTTCAGCGGACAGGGGGTATGGCTACACCTTC.

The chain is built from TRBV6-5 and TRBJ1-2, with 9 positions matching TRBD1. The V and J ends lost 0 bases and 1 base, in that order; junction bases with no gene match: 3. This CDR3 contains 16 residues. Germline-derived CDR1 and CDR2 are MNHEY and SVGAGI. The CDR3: CASSYSTGQGNYGYTF. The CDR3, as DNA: TGTGCCAGCAGTTACTCGACGGGACAGGGTAACTATGGCTACACCTTC.

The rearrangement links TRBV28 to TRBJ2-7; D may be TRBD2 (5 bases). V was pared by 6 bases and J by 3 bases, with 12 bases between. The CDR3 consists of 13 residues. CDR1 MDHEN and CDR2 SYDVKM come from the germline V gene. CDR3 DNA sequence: TGTGCCAGCAGCTGGACTCTCAGCTACGAGCAGTACTTC. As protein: CASSWTLSYEQYF. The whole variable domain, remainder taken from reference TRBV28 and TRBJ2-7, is DVKVTQSSRYLVKRTGEKVFLECVQDMDHENMFWYRQDPGLGLRLIYFSYDVKMKEKGDIPEGYSVSREKKERFSLILESASTNQTSMYLCASSWTLSYEQYFGPGTRLTVT.

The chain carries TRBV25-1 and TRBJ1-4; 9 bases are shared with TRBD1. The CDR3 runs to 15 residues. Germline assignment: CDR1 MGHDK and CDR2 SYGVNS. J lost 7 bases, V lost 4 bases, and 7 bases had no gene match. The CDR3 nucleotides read TGTGCCAGCAGTGTCCACAGGGGGCGAGGTGAAAAACTGTTTTTT. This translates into CASSVHRGRGEKLFF.

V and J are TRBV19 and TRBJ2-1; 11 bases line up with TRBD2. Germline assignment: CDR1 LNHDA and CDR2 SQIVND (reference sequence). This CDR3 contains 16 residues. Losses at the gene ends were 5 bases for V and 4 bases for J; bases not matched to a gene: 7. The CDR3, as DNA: TGTGCCAGTAGTTTACTACTAGCGGGAGTATACAATGAGCAGTTCTTC. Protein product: CASSLLLAGVYNEQFF.

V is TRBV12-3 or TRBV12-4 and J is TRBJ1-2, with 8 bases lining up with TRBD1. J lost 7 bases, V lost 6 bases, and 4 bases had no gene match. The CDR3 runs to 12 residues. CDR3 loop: CASRSGTGGYTF. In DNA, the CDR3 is TGTGCCAGCAGGTCCGGGACAGGTGGCTACACCTTC.

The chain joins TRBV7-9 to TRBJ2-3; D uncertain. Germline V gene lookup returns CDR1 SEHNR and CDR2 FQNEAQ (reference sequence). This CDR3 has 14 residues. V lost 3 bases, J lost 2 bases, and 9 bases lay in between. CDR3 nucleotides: TGTGCCAGCAGCTTTCCCCAGATCACAGATACGCAGTATTTT. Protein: CASSFPQITDTQYF. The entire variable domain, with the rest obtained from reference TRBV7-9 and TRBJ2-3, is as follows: DTGVSQNPRHKITKRGQNVTFRCDPISEHNRLYWYRQTLGQGPEFLTYFQNEAQLEKSRLLSDRFSAERPKGSFSTLEIQRTEQGDSAMYLCASSFPQITDTQYFGPGTRLTVL.

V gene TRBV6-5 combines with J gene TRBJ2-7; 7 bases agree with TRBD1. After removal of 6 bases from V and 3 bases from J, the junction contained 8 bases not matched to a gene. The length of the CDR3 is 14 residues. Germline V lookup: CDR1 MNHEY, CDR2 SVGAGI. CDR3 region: CASSQRDRVYEQYF. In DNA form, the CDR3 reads TGTGCCAGCAGCCAAAGGGACAGAGTCTACGAGCAGTACTTC.

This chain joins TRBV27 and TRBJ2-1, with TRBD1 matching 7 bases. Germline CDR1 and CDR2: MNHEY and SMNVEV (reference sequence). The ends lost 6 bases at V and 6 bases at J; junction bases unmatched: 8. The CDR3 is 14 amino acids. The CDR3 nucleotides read TGTGCCAGCAGAAGTCTGGGACAGACCAATGAGCAGTTCTTC. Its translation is CASRSLGQTNEQFF.

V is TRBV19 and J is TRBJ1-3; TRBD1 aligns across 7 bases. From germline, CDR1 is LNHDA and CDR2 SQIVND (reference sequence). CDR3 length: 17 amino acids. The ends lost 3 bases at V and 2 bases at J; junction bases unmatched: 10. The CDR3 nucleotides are TGTGCCAGTAGTATCGGACAGGCGCCTTGGACTGGAAACACCATATATTTT. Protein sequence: CASSIGQAPWTGNTIYF.

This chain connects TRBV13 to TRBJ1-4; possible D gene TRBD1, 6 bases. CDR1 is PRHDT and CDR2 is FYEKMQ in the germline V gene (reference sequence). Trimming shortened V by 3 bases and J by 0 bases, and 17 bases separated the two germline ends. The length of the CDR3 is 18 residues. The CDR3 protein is CASSLKQGRPATNEKLFF. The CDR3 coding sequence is TGTGCCAGCAGCTTGAAACAGGGAAGGCCTGCAACTAATGAAAAACTGTTTTTT.

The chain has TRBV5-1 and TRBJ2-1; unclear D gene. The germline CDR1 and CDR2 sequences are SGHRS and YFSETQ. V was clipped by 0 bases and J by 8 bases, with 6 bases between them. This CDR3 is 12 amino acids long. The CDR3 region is CASSLGHYEQFF. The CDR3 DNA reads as TGCGCCAGCAGCTTGGGCCACTATGAGCAGTTCTTC.

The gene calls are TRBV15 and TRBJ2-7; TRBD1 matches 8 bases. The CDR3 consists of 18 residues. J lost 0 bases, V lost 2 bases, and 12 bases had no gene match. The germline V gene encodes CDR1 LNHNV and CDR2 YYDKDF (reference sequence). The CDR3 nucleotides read TGTGCCACCAGCAGAACCCCCAGGGGGCAACTCTTCTCCTACGAGCAGTACTTC. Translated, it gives CATSRTPRGQLFSYEQYF.

The CDR3 DNA is TGTGCCAGCAGCCTGGAGCTCACGGAGACCCAGTACTTC. It codes for CASSLELTETQYF. The rearrangement links TRBV2 to TRBJ2-5, with D unresolved. The CDR3 loop spans 13 amino acids. V was shortened by 6 bases and J by 5 bases, with 13 bases between the two germline ends. Germline-derived CDR1 and CDR2 are SNHLY and FYNNEI.

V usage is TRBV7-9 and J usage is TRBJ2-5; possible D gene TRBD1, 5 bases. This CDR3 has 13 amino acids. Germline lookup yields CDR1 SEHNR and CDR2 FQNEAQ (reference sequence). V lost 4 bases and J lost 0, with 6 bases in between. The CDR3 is CASSWTNQETQYF. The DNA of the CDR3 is TGTGCCAGCAGCTGGACAAACCAAGAGACCCAGTACTTC.

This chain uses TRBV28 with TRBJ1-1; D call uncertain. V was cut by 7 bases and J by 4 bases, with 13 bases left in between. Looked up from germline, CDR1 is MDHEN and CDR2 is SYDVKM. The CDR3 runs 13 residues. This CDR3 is CASTDSSATEAFF. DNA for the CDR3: TGTGCCAGCACCGACTCCTCCGCCACTGAAGCTTTCTTT. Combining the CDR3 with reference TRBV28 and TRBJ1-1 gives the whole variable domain DVKVTQSSRYLVKRTGEKVFLECVQDMDHENMFWYRQDPGLGLRLIYFSYDVKMKEKGDIPEGYSVSREKKERFSLILESASTNQTSMYLCASTDSSATEAFFGQGTRLTVV.

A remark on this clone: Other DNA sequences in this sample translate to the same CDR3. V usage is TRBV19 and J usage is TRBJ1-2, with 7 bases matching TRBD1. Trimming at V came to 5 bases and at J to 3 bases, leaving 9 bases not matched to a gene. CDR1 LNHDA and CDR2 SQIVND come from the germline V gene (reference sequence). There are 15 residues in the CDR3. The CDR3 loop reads CASSPVGQTYYGYTF. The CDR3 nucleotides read TGTGCCAGTAGTCCGGTGGGACAGACTTACTATGGCTACACCTTC. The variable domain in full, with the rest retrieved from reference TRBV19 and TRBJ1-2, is DGGITQSPKYLFRKEGQNVTLSCEQNLNHDAMYWYRQDPGQGLRLIYYSQIVNDFQKGDIAEGYSVSREKKESFPLTVTSAQKNPTAFYLCASSPVGQTYYGYTFGSGTRLTVV.

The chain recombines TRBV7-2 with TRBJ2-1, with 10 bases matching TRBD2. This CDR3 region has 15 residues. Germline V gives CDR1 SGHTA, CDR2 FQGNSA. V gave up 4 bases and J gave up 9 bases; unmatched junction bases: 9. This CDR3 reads CASSSQAGGTGEQFF. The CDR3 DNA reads TGTGCCAGCAGCTCCCAAGCGGGAGGGACCGGTGAGCAGTTCTTC.

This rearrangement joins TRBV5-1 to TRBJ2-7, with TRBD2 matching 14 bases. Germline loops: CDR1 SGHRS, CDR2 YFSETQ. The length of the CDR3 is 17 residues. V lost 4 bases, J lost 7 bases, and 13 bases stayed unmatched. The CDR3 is CASSPLTSGRASGEQYF. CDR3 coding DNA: TGCGCCAGCAGCCCTCTGACTAGCGGGAGGGCCAGTGGTGAGCAGTACTTC.

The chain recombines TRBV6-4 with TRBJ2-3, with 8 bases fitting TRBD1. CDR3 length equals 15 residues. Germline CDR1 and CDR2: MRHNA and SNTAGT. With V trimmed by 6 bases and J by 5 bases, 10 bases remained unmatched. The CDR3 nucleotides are TGTGCCAGCAGCCGACAGGGGACACAATTAGATACGCAGTATTTT. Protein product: CASSRQGTQLDTQYF.

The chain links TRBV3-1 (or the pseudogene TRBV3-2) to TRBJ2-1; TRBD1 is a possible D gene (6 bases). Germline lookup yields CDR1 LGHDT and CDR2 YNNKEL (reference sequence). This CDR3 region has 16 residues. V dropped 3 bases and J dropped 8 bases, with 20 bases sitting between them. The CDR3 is CASSQNVIRGGDEQFF. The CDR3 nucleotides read TGTGCCAGCAGCCAGAACGTTATCAGGGGCGGTGATGAGCAGTTCTTC.

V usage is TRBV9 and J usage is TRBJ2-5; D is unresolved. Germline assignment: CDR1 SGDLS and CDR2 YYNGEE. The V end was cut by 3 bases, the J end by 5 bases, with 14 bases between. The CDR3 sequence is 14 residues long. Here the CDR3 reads CASSAVYGTETQYF. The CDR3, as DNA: TGTGCCAGCAGCGCCGTTTATGGCACCGAGACCCAGTACTTC.

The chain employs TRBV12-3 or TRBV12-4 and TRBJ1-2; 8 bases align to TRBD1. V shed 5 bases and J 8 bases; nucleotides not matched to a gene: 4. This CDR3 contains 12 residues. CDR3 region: CASSNGDRGYTF. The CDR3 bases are TGTGCCAGCAGTAATGGGGACAGGGGCTACACCTTC.

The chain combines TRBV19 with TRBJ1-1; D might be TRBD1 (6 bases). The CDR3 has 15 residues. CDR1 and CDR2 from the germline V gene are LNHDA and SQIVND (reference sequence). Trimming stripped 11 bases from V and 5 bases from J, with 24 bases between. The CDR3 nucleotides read TGTGCCCTCCGAATCCCGAGAGGGGGAGGGACTGAAGCTTTCTTT. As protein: CALRIPRGGGTEAFF.